The rows below give T cell receptor beta chains drawn from one sample of a study of vaccination and CD4 T cells after COVID-19. Their specific antigens are unknown. From the PCR reads, TCRdb called clonotypes with MiXCR, one entry per CDR3 protein. The sample has about 11,000 distinct CDR3 sequences, about 53% seen once. The sequencing sample was made of CD4+ T cells from blood, cultured in vitro. The receptors were sampled from a human donor who had recovered from COVID-19. Both conserved end residues are part of each CDR3. The D gene is left open where the match is weak. Clone size is stated in some rows and not others, as once, few, many or a class when expanded.

TRBV6-5,NA,TRBJ2-1,NA,TGTGCCAGCAGTTACTCCTCCAGGGGAGACGGGAATGAGCAGTTCTTC,CASSYSSRGDGNEQFF
TRBV11-2,NA,TRBJ2-5,TRBD2,TGTGCCAGCAGCCCAGGGACTAGCGGGCTGAAGACCCAGTACTTC,CASSPGTSGLKTQYF
TRBV5-1,NA,TRBJ1-2,TRBD1,TGCGCCAGCAGCTCCCTGGGGACAGGGGTGGGCTACACCTTC,CASSSLGTGVGYTF
TRBV20-1,NA,TRBJ2-1,TRBD1,TGCAGTGCGAGCACCCGGGACAGGGGTATCAATGAGCAGTTCTTC,CSASTRDRGINEQFF
TRBV6-5,NA,TRBJ2-7,NA,TGTGCCAGCAGTTACTCCAGGACAGCCTCTTCCTACGAGCAGTACTTC,CASSYSRTASSYEQYF
TRBV2,few,TRBJ1-6,TRBD1,TGTGCCAGCGGAGTGACAGGGAGTAATTCACCCCTCCACTTT,CASGVTGSNSPLHF
TRBV19,NA,TRBJ1-1,NA,TGTGCCAGTAGTATAGACTCCGACACTGAAGCTTTCTTT,CASSIDSDTEAFF
TRBV7-2,few,TRBJ1-2,NA,TGTGCCAGCAGCTTAGCGGGCCCTAACTATGGCTACACCTTC,CASSLAGPNYGYTF
TRBV5-4,few,TRBJ2-5,NA,TGTGCCAGCAGCTTGTACCAGGGCATGGCTCAGGGGACCCAGTACTTC,CASSLYQGMAQGTQYF
TRBV15,few,TRBJ1-5,TRBD1,TGTGCCACCAGCAGAGATCTCTTCGGGACAGGGGATTCACCCCAGCATTTT,CATSRDLFGTGDSPQHF
TRBV9,NA,TRBJ2-2,NA,TGTGCCAGCAGCGTAGGGCAGGGTCAGGACGGGGAGCTGTTTTTT,CASSVGQGQDGELFF
TRBV20-1,few,TRBJ1-5,NA,TGCAGTGCTAGGGGGGTAAATCAGCCCCAGCATTTT,CSARGVNQPQHF
TRBV27,NA,TRBJ2-2,NA,TGTGCCAGCAGTTCCACCGGGGAGCTGTTTTTT,CASSSTGELFF
TRBV6-5,NA,TRBJ2-1,TRBD1,TGTGCCAGCAGTTACAGGGACAGGGATGGCGGTGGGCAGTTCTTC,CASSYRDRDGGGQFF
TRBV7-7,NA,TRBJ1-2,NA,TGTGCCAGCAGCCAATGGGGAAGTGGGAGGAACTATGGCTACACCTTC,CASSQWGSGRNYGYTF
TRBV6-1,NA,TRBJ1-2,TRBD1,TGTGCCAGCAGTAAAGGGGGCACCTATGGCTACACCTTC,CASSKGGTYGYTF
TRBV20-1,NA,TRBJ1-3,NA,TGCAGTGCTAGAAAGACCTTCTCTGGAAACACCATATATTTT,CSARKTFSGNTIYF
TRBV5-1,NA,TRBJ1-2,NA,TGCGCCAGCAGCCCCGAGGGCGTAGCTAACTATGGCTACACCTTC,CASSPEGVANYGYTF